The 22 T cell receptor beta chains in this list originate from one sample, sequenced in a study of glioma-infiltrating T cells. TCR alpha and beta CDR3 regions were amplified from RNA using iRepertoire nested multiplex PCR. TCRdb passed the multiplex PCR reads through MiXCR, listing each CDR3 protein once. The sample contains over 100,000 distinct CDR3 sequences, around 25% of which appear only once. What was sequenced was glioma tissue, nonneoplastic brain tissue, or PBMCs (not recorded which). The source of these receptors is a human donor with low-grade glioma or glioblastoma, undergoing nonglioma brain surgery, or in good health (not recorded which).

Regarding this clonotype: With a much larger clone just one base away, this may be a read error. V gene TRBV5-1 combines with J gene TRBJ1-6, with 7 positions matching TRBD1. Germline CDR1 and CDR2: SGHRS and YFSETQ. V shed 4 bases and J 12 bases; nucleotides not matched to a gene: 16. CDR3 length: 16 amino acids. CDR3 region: CASSGGQAVIGEPLHF. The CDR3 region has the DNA TGCGCCAGCAGCGGCGGACAGGCCGTAATAGGGGAACCCCTCCACTTT.

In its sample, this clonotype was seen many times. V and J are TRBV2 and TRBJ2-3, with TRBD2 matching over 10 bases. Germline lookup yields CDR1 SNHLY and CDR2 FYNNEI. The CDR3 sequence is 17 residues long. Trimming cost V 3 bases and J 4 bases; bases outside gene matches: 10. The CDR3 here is CASSDYTLAGVSDTQYF. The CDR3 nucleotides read TGTGCCAGCAGTGATTACACCCTAGCGGGAGTGTCAGATACGCAGTATTTT.

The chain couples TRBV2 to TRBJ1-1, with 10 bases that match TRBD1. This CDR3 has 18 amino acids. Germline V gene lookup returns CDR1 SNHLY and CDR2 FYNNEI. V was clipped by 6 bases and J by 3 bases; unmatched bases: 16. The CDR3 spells CASRRHRDRGLEDTEAFF. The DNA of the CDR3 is TGTGCCAGCAGAAGACACCGGGACAGGGGACTCGAGGACACTGAAGCTTTCTTT.

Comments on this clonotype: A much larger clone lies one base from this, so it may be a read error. The CDR3 coding sequence is TGTGCCAGCAGCCTACAGGGTTGGAGTGAGCCCCAGCATTTT. Its translation is CASSLQGWSEPQHF. V and J are TRBV7-9 and TRBJ1-5, with D possibly being TRBD1 (6 bases). The length of the CDR3 is 14 residues. CDR1 and CDR2 (germline): SEHNR, FQNEAQ (reference sequence). Deletions cut 5 bases from V and 8 bases from J, with 16 bases between.

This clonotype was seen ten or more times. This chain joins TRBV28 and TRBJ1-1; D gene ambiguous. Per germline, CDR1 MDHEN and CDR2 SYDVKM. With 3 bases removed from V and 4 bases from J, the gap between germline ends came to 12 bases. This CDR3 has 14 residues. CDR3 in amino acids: CASSFYPNPTEAFF. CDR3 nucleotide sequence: TGTGCCAGCAGTTTCTACCCGAACCCCACTGAAGCTTTCTTT.

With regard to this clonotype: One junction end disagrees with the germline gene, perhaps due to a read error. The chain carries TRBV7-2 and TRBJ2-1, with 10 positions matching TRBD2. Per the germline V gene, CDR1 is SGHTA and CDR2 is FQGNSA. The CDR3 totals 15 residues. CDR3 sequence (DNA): TGCGCCAGCAGCCAAGAACCGAGCGGGGGGGCCCCTGAGTTCTTC. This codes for CASSQEPSGGAPEFF.

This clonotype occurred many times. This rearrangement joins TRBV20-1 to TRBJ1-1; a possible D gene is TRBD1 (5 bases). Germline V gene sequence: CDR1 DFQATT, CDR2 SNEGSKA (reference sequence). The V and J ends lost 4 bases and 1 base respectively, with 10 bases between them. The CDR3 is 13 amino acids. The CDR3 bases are TGCAGTGCTACGGCAGACAGGAACACTGAAGCTTTCTTT. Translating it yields CSATADRNTEAFF.

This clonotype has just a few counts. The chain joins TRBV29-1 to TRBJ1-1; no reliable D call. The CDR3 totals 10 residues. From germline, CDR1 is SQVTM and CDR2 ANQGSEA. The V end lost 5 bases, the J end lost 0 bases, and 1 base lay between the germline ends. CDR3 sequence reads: CSVMNTEAFF. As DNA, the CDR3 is TGCAGCGTTATGAACACTGAAGCTTTCTTT.

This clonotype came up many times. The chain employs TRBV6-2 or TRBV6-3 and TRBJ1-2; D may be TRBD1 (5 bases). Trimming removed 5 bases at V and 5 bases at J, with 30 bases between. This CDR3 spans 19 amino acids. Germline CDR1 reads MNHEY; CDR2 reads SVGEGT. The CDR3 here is CASSPQGFQRSSGMYGYTF. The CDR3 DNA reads TGTGCCAGCAGTCCCCAGGGTTTTCAACGTTCGTCGGGCATGTATGGCTACACCTTC.

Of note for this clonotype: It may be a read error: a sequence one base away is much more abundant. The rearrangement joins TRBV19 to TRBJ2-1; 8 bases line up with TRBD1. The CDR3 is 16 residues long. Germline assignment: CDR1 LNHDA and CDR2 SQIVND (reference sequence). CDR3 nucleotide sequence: TGTGCCAGTAGTTGGGACAGGTCAGGCTCCTACAATGACCAGTTCTTC. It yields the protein CASSWDRSGSYNDQFF.

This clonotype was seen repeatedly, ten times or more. CDR3: CASSYSGRVTEAFF. Here the CDR3 DNA reads TGTGCCAGCAGTTACTCAGGCAGGGTAACTGAAGCTTTCTTT. The chain links TRBV6-2 or TRBV6-3 to TRBJ1-1; tentatively, D is TRBD1 (5 bases). CDR1 and CDR2 from the germline V gene are MNHEY and SVGEGT. The CDR3 has 14 residues. With 0 bases removed from V and 5 bases from J, the gap between germline ends came to 10 bases.

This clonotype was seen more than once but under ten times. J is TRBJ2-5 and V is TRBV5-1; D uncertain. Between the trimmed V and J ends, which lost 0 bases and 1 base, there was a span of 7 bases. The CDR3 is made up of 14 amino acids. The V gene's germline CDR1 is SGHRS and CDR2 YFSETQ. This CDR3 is CASSLAQPQETQYF. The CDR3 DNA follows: TGCGCCAGCAGCTTGGCGCAGCCCCAAGAGACCCAGTACTTC.

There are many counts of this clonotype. The CDR3 coding sequence is TGTGCCAGCTCACCAAAAACGGCTAGCAATCAGCCCCAGCATTTT. Encoded protein: CASSPKTASNQPQHF. The J gene is TRBJ1-5, the V gene TRBV18; D unresolved. Germline values: CDR1 KGHSH, CDR2 LQKENI. Trimming pared 2 bases from V and 0 bases from J, leaving 8 bases between. The CDR3 extends over 15 amino acids.

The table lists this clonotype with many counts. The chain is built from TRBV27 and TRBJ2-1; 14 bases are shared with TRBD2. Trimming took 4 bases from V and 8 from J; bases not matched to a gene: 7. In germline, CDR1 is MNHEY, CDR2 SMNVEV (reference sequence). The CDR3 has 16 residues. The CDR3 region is CASSSMTSGGAYEQFF. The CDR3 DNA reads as TGTGCCAGCAGTTCCATGACTAGCGGGGGGGCCTATGAGCAGTTCTTC.

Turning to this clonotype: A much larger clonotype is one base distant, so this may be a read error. The CDR3 protein is CASSTQPWGPREAGMNTEAFF. CDR3 nucleotides: TGTGCCAGCAGTACCCAACCTTGGGGTCCTAGGGAAGCGGGTATGAACACTGAAGCTTTCTTT. The chain has TRBV27 and TRBJ1-1; D not resolved. The V end lost 5 bases, the J end lost 0 bases, and 31 bases lay between the germline ends. CDR1 MNHEY and CDR2 SMNVEV come from the germline V gene (reference sequence). The CDR3 runs to 21 residues.

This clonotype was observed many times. The CDR3 bases are TGCGCCAGCAGCCAAGACGACAGCTCCTACGAGCAGTACTTC. It encodes CASSQDDSSYEQYF. V is TRBV4-1 and J is TRBJ2-7, with D maybe TRBD1 (5 bases). The CDR3 has 14 amino acids. Germline V gene data show CDR1 as MGHRA and CDR2 as YSYEKL. Trimming stripped 0 bases from V and 0 bases from J, with 6 bases between.

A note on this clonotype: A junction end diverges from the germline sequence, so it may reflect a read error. The CDR3 sequence is CARSYSGTGAADTQYF. CDR3 bases: TGTGCCAGAAGTTACTCTGGGACAGGGGCCGCAGATACGCAGTATTTT. The rearrangement uses TRBV6-2 or TRBV6-3 and TRBJ2-3; 10 bases are shared with TRBD1. The CDR3 extends over 16 amino acids. CDR1 MNHEY and CDR2 SVGEGT come from the germline V gene.

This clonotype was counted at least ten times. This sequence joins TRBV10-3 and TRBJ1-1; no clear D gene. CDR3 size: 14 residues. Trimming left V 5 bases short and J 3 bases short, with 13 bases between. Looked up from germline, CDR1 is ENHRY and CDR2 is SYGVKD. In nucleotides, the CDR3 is TGTGCCATCAGTCGCCTAGGTGGGGACACTGAAGCTTTCTTT. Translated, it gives CAISRLGGDTEAFF.

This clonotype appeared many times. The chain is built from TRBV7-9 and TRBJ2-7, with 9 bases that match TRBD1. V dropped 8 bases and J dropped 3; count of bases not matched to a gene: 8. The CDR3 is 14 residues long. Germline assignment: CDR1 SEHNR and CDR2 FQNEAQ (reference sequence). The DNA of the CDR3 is TGTGCCAGCTCCCCAGGGACAGGGAGCTACGAGCAGTACTTC. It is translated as CASSPGTGSYEQYF.

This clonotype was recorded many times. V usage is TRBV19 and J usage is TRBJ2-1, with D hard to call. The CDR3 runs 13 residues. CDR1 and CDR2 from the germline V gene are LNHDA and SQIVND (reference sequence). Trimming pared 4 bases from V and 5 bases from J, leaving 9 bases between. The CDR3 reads CASSKPENNEQFF. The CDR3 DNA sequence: TGTGCCAGTAGTAAGCCTGAAAACAATGAGCAGTTCTTC.

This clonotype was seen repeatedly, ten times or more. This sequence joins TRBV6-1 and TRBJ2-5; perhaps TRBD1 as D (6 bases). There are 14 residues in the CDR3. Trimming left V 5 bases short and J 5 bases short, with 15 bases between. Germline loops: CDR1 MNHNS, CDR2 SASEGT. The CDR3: CASSPPGEPETQYF. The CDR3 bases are TGTGCCAGCAGTCCCCCAGGGGAGCCGGAGACCCAGTACTTC.

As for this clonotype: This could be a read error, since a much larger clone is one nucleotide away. This CDR3 reads CASSMGLAGYSYEQYF. CDR3 coding DNA: TGTGCCAGCAGCATGGGACTAGCGGGGTACTCCTACGAGCAGTACTTC. This chain joins TRBV7-9 and TRBJ2-7; 13 bases are a match to TRBD2. V lost 5 bases to trimming and J lost 0 bases; unmatched junction nucleotides: 4. CDR1 and CDR2 (germline): SEHNR, FQNEAQ (reference sequence). CDR3 size: 16 residues.